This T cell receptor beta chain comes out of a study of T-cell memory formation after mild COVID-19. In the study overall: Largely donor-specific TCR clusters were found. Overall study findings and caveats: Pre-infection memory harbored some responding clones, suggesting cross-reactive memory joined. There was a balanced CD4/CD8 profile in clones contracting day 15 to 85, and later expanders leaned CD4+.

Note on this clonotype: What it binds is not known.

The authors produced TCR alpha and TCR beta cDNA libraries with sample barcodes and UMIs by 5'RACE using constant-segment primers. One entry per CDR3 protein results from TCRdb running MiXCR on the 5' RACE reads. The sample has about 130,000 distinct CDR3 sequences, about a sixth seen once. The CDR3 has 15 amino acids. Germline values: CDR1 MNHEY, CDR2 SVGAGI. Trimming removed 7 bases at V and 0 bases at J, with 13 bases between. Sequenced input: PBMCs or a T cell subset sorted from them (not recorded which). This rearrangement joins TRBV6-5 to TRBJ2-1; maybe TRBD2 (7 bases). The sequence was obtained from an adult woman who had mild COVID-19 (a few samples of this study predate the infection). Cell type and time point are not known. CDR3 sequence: CASTEGGSSYNEQFF. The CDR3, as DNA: TGTGCCAGCACCGAGGGGGGGAGCTCCTACAATGAGCAGTTCTTC.